This entry lists 2 T cell receptor beta chains sequenced from one sample in a study of CXCR3-negative and CXCR3-positive naive CD8 T cells. UMI-labeled 5' RACE TRB cDNA libraries were prepared from the cells. Using the 5' RACE reads, TCRdb records one entry per CDR3 protein without DNA. This table lists more than 65,000 distinct CDR3 sequences. The specimen sequenced was naive CXCR3- CD8+ T cells from blood. Subset described: CD45RO-CCR7+CD27+CD95- naive CD8+ T cells lacking CXCR3 (TNR3-). Source of these receptors: a human donor in good health. Some clones in this sample may be carry-over from other donors' samples.

The rearrangement links TRBV12-3 or TRBV12-4 to TRBJ1-2; TCRdb's D call, TRBD1, is unchecked because there is no DNA. The CDR3 contains 15 residues. This chain's CDR3 is CASSQDRASNYGYTF.

The V and J genes are TRBV7-6 and TRBJ2-7; TCRdb reports TRBD1, a call that lacks DNA to check it against. CDR1 SGHVS and CDR2 FNYEAQ come from the germline V gene. CDR3 length: 14 amino acids. This CDR3 is CASSFGQTSYEQYF.